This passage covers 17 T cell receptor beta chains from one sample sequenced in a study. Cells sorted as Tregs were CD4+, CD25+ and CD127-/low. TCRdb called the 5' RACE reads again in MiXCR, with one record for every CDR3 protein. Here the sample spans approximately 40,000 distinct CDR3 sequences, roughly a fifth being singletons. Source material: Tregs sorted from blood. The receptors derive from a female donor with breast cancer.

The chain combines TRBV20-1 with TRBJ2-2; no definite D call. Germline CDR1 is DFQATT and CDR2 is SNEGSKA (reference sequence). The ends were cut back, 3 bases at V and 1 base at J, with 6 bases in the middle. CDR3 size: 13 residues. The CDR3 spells CSASDRNTGELFF. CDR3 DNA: TGCAGTGCTAGTGACCGGAACACCGGGGAGCTGTTTTTT.

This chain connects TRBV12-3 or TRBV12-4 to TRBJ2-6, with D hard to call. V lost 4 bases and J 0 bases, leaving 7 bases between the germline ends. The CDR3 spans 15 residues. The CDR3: CASSSLDSGANVLTF. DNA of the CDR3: TGTGCCAGCAGTTCCCTAGACTCTGGGGCCAACGTCCTGACTTTC.

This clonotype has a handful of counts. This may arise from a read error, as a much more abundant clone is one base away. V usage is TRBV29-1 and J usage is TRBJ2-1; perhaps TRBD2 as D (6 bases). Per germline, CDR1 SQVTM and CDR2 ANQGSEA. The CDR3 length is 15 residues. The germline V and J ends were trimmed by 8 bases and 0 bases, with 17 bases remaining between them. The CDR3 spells CSIAGRERSYNEQFF. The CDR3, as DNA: TGCAGCATTGCTGGGCGGGAACGCTCCTACAATGAGCAGTTCTTC.

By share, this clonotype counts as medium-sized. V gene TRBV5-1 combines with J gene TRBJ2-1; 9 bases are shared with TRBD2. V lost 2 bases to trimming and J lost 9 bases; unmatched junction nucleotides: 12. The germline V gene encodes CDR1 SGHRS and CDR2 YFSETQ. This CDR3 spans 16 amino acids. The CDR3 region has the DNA TGCGCCAGCAGCTTAGGACTAGCGAGCGGGATTGGTGAGCAGTTCTTC. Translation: CASSLGLASGIGEQFF.

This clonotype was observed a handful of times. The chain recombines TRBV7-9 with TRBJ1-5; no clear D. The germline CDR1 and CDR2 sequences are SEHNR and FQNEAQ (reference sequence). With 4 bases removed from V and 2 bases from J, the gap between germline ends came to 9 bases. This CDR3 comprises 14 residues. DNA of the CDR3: TGTGCCAGCAGCTCAACGACGGGCAATCAGCCCCAGCATTTT. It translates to CASSSTTGNQPQHF.

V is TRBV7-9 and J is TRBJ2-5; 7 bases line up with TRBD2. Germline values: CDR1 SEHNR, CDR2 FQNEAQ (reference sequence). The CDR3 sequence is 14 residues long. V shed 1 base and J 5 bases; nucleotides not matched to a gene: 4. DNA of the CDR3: TGTGCCAGCAGCTTAGTGGCGGGAGAGGAGACCCAGTACTTC. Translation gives CASSLVAGEETQYF.

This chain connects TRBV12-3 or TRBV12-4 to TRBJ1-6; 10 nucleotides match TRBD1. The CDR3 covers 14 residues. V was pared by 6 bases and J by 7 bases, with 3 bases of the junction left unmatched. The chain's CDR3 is CASRPGQGNSPLHF. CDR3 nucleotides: TGTGCCAGCAGGCCGGGACAGGGGAATTCACCCCTCCACTTT.

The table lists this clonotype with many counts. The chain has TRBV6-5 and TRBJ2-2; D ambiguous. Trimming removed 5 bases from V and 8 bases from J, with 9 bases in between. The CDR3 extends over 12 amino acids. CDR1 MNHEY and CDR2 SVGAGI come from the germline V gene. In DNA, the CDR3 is TGTGCCAGCAGTCGTACTCGAGGGGAGCTGTTTTTT. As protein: CASSRTRGELFF.

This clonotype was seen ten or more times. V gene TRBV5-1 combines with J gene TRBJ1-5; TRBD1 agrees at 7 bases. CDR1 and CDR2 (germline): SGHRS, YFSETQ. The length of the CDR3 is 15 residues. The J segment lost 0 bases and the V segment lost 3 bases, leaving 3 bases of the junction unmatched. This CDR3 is CASSSGGASNQPQHF. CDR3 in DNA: TGCGCCAGCAGCTCAGGGGGGGCTAGCAATCAGCCCCAGCATTTT.

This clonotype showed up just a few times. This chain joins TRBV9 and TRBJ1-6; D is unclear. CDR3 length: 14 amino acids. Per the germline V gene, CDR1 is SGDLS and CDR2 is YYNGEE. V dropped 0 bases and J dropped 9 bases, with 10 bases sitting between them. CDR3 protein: CASSVEGLSSPLHF. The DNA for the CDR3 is TGTGCCAGCAGCGTAGAAGGGTTAAGTTCACCCCTCCACTTT.

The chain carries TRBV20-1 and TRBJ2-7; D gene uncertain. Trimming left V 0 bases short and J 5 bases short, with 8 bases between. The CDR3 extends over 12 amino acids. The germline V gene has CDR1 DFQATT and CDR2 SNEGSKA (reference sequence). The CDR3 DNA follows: TGCAGTGCTAGAGACACCCTCCACGAGCAGTACTTC. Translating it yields CSARDTLHEQYF.

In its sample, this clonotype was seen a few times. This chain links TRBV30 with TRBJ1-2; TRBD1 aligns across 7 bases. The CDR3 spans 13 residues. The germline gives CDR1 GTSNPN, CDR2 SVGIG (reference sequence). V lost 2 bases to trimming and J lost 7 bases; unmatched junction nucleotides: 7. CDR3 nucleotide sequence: TGTGCCTGGAGTAGAAGGGGGCGCGGTGGCTACACCTTC. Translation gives CAWSRRGRGGYTF. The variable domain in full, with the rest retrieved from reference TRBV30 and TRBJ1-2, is SQTIHQWPATLVQPVGSPLSLECTVEGTSNPNLYWYRQAAGRGLQLLFYSVGIGQISSEVPQNLSASRPQDRQFILSSKKLLLSDSGFYLCAWSRRGRGGYTFGSGTRLTVV.

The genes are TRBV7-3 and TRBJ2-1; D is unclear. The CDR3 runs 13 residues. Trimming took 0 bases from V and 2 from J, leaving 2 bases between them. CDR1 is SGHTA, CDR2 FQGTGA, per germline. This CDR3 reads CASSLTAYNEQFF. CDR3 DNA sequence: TGTGCCAGCAGCTTAACAGCCTACAATGAGCAGTTCTTC.

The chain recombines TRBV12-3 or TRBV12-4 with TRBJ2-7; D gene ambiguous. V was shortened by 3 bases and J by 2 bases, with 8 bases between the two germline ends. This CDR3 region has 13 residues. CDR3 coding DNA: TGTGCCAGCAGTTTGCAAGCGCCCTACGAGCAGTACTTC. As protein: CASSLQAPYEQYF.

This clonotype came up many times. This CDR3 reads CASSSRDRGLSGNTIYF. The CDR3 coding sequence is TGTGCCAGCAGTTCCCGGGACAGGGGGCTCTCTGGAAACACCATATATTTT. This chain joins TRBV27 and TRBJ1-3; 12 bases are a match to TRBD1. Losses at the gene ends were 4 bases for V and 0 bases for J; bases not matched to a gene: 4. CDR1 is MNHEY and CDR2 is SMNVEV in the germline V gene (reference sequence). CDR3 length: 17 amino acids.

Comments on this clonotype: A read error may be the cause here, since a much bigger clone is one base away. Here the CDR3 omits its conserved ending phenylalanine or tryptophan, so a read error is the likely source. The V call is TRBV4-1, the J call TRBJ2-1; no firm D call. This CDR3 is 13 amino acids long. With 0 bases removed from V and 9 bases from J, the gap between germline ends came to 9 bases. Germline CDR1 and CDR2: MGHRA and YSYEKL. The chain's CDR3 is CASSQDATAEQFS. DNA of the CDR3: TGCGCCAGCAGCCAAGACGCGACCGCTGAGCAGTTCTCC.

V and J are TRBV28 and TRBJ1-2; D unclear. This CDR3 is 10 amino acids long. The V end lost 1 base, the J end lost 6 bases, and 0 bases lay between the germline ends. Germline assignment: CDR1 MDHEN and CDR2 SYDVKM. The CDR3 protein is CASSLYGYTF. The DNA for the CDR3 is TGTGCCAGCAGTTTATATGGCTACACCTTC.